Each of the 2 T cell receptor beta chains below was sequenced from the same sample in a study of a mutant IDH1 vaccine in newly diagnosed glioma. These receptors' targets are unknown. Data came from immunoSEQ multiplex PCR; TCRdb stores just in-frame clones and leaves some out. The repertoire holds roughly 60,000 clones, with 84% as singletons. Documented time point: week 11, during vaccination. What each vaccine dose contained was 300 ug of mutant IDH1 20-mer peptide, accompanied by topical imiquimod. The specimen was PBMCs, collected from a glioma patient whose treatment included an IDH1 peptide vaccine. The receptors shown here come from a man aged 30-40 years with glioma.

V usage is TRBV11-2 and J usage is TRBJ2-5; D unclear. The V end lost 1 base, the J end lost 13 bases, and 16 bases lay between the germline ends. This CDR3 has 13 amino acids. Germline V lookup: CDR1 SGHAT, CDR2 FQNNGV. CDR3 region: CASSLGFTQNPYF. For the CDR3, the DNA is TGTGCCAGCAGCTTAGGCTTTACGCAAAATCCGTACTTC.

This chain joins TRBV19 and TRBJ1-1, with TRBD1 as a possible D gene (5 bases). The ends were cut back, 6 bases at V and 3 bases at J, with 20 bases in the middle. Germline lookup yields CDR1 LNHDA and CDR2 SQIVND (reference sequence). The CDR3 is made up of 16 amino acids. The CDR3: CASSIPGSYQDTEAFF. The CDR3 region has the DNA TGTGCCAGTAGCATCCCAGGGTCTTATCAAGACACTGAAGCTTTCTTT.